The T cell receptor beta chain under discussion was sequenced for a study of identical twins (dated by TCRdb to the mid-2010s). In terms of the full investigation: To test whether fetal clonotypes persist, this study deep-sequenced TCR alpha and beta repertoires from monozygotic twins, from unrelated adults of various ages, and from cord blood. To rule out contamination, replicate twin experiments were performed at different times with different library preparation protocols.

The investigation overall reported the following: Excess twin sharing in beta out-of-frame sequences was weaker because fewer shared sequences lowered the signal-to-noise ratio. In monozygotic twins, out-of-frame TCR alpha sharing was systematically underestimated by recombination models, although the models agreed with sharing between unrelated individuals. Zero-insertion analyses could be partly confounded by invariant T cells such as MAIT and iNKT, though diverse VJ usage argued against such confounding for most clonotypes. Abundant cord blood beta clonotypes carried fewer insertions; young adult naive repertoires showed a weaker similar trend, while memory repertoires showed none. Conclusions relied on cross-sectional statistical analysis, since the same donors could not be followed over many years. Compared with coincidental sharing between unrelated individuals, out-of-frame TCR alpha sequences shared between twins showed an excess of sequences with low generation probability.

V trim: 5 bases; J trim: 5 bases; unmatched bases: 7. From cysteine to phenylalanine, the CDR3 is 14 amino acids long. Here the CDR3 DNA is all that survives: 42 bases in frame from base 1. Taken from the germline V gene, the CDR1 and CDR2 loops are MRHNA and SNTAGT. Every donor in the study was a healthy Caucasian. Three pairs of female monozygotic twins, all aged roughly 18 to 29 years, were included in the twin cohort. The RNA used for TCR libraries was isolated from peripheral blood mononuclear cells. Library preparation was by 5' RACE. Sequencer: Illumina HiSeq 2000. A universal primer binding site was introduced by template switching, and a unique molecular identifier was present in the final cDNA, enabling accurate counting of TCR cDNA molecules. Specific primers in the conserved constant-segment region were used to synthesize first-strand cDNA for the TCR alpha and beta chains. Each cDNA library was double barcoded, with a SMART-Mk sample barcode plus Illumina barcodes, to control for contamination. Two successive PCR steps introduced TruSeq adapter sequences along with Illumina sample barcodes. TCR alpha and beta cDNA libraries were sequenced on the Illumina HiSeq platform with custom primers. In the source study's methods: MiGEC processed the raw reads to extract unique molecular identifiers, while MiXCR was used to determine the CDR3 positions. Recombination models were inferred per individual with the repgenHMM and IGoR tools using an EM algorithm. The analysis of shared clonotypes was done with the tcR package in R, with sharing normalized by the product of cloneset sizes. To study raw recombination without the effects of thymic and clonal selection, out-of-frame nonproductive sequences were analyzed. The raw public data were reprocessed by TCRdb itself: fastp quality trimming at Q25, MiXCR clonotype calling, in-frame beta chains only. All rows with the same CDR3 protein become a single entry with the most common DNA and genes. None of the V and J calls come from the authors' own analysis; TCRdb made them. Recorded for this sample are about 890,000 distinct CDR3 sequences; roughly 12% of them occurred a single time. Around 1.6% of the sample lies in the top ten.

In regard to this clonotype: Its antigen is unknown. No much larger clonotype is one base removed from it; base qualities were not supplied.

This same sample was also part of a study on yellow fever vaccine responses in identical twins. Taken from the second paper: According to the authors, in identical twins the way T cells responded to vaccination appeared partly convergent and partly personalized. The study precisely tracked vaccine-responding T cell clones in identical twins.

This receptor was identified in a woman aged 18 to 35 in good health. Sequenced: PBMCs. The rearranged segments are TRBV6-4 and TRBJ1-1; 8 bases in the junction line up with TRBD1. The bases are TGTGCCAGCAGTCCGACAGGGGAGAGAACTGAAGCTTTCTTT. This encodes CASSPTGERTEAFF.